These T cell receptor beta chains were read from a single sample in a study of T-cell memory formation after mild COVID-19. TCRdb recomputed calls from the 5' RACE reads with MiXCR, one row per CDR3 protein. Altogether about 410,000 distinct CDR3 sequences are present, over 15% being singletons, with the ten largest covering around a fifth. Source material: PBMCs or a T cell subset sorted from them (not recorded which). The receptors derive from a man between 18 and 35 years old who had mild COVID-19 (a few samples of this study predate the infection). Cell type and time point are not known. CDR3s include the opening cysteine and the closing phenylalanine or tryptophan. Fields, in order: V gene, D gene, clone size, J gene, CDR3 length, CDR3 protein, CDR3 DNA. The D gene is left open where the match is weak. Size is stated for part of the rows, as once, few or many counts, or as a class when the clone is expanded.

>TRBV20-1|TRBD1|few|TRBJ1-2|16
CSASSPGQGSGYGYTF
TGCAGTGCTAGCTCACCGGGACAGGGGTCTGGCTATGGCTACACCTTC
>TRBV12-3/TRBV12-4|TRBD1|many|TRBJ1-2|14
CASSLTGGSWGYTF
TGTGCCAGCAGTCTGACAGGGGGCAGCTGGGGCTACACCTTC
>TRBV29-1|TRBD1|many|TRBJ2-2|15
CSVEVQNRGPGELFF
TGCAGCGTTGAAGTTCAGAACAGGGGTCCCGGGGAGCTGTTTTTT
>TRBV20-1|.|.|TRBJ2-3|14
CSAGTTSRTDTQYF
TGCAGTGCTGGCACTACTAGCAGGACAGATACGCAGTATTTT
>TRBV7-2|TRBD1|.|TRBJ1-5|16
CASSLDQGGRNQPQHF
TGTGCCAGCAGCTTGGATCAGGGGGGAAGGAATCAGCCCCAGCATTTT
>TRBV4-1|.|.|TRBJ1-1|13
CASSQPWGTEAFF
TGCGCCAGCAGCCAACCTTGGGGGACTGAAGCTTTCTTT
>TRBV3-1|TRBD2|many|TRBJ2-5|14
CASSTSGGQETQYF
TGTGCCAGCAGCACTAGCGGGGGGCAAGAGACCCAGTACTTC
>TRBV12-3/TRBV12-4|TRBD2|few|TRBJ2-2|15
CASRSAGLATGELFF
TGTGCCAGCAGATCAGCGGGGCTCGCCACCGGGGAGCTGTTTTTT
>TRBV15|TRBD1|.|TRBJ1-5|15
CATSLRPGGNQPQHF
TGTGCCACCAGCCTTCGACCAGGGGGGAATCAGCCCCAGCATTTT
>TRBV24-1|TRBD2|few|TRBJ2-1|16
CATSSPAGVRMNEQFF
TGTGCCACCTCGTCGCCAGCGGGAGTGAGGATGAATGAGCAGTTCTTC
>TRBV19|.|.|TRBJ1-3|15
CASKGPSNSGNTIYF
TGTGCCAGCAAGGGACCGAGCAACTCTGGAAACACCATATATTTT
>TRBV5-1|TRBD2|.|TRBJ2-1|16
CASSLGASGDLNEQFF
TGCGCCAGCAGCTTGGGGGCTAGCGGGGACCTCAATGAGCAGTTCTTC
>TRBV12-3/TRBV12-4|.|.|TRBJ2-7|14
CASSPQGGAHEQYF
TGTGCCAGTTCCCCACAGGGTGGGGCCCACGAGCAGTACTTC
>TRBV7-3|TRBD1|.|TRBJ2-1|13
CASSIDREGLQFF
TGTGCCAGCAGCATCGACAGGGAAGGCTTGCAGTTCTTC
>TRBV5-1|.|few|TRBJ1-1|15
CASSLGGIMNTEAFF
TGCGCCAGCAGCTTGGGCGGAATCATGAACACTGAAGCTTTCTTT
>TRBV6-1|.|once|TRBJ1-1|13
CATTGQMNTEAFF
TGTGCCACCACCGGACAGATGAACACTGAAGCTTTCTTT
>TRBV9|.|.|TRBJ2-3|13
CASSLAQYATQYF
TGTGCCAGCAGCCTCGCGCAGTACGCTACGCAGTATTTT
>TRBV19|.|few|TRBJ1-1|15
CASSSNDRPNTEAFF
TGTGCCAGTAGTTCCAATGACAGGCCGAACACTGAAGCTTTCTTT
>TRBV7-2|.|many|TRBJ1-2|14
CASSPPGRNYGYTF
TGTGCCAGCAGCCCCCCGGGACGGAACTATGGCTACACCTTC
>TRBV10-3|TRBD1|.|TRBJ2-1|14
CAISEGWDRNEQFF
TGTGCCATCAGTGAGGGATGGGACAGGAATGAGCAGTTCTTC
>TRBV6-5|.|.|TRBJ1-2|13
CASSRLPVYGYTF
TGTGCCAGCAGTAGACTGCCGGTCTATGGCTACACCTTC
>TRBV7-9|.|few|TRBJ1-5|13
CASSPRRGQPQHF
TGTGCCAGCAGCCCCCGGCGGGGGCAGCCCCAGCATTTT
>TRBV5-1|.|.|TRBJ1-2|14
CASSLLDKNYGYTF
TGCGCCAGCAGCTTGTTGGACAAGAACTATGGCTACACCTTC
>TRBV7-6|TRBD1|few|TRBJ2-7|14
CASSFQDRRSEQYF
TGTGCCAGCAGCTTTCAGGACAGGAGGTCCGAGCAGTACTTC
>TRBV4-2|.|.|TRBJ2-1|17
CASSQDGAGSSYNEQFF
TGTGCCAGCAGCCAAGATGGGGCGGGAAGTTCCTACAATGAGCAGTTCTTC
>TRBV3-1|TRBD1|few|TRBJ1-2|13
CASSQRGGAGYTF
TGTGCCAGCAGCCAGCGAGGGGGCGCAGGCTACACCTTC
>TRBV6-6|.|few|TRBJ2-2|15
CASTEVSGNTGELFF
TGTGCCAGCACCGAAGTGAGCGGGAACACCGGGGAGCTGTTTTTT
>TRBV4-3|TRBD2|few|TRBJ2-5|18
CASSQYVLGRGGRETQYF
TGCGCCAGCAGCCAATACGTCCTCGGGCGGGGGGGCCGAGAGACCCAGTACTTC
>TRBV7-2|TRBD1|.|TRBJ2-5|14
CASSTGTGWETQYF
TGTGCCAGCAGCACCGGGACAGGGTGGGAGACCCAGTACTTC
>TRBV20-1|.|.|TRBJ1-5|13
CSAPSTDSQPQHF
TGCAGTGCTCCCTCGACGGATTCTCAGCCCCAGCATTTT
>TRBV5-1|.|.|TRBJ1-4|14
CASSPGVPGEKLFF
TGCGCCAGCAGCCCGGGGGTCCCGGGAGAAAAACTGTTTTTT
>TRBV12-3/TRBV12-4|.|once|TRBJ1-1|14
CASSFGLSKAEAFF
TGTGCCAGCAGTTTCGGACTATCGAAGGCGGAAGCTTTCTTT
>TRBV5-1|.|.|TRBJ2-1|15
CASTPSHGLYNEQFF
TGCGCCAGCACCCCCTCGCACGGACTCTACAATGAGCAGTTCTTC
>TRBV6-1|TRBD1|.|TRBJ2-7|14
CASSEVGQTYEQYF
TGTGCCAGCAGTGAAGTGGGACAGACCTACGAGCAGTACTTC
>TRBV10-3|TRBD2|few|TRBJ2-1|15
CAIKGEAGGRNEQFF
TGTGCCATCAAAGGAGAAGCGGGAGGACGCAATGAGCAGTTCTTC
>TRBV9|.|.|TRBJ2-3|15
CASSVGNGGTDTQYF
TGTGCCAGCAGCGTAGGGAATGGTGGCACAGATACGCAGTATTTT
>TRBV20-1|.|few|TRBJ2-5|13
CSASGGDRETQYF
TGCAGTGCTAGCGGCGGGGACCGAGAGACCCAGTACTTC
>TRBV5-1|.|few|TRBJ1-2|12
CASSLQGLGYTF
TGCGCCAGCAGCCTGCAGGGACTTGGCTACACCTTC